This T cell receptor (beta chain) was obtained from a study of cytotoxic CD8 clonotypes in ibrutinib-treated CLL (dated by TCRdb to the early 2020s). Study-wide context: The cohort had ten to twelve relapsed/refractory and 15 treatment-naive patients; some 17 were IGHV unmutated. Of the 86 participants in the trial, 20 to 30 had longitudinal samples available. Partial responses were observed in approximately 24 patients and complete responses in 2; after a median follow-up of 68 months, remission was maintained in about 15 patients and progression was observed in roughly twelve. Cryopreserved peripheral blood mononuclear cells were collected before treatment, at response, and at either disease progression or sustained remission. Patients were still on ibrutinib when every remission and progressive disease sample was collected. The response samples were drawn at a median of 12 months into treatment, with a range of about 6 to 36 months. On average, each sample yielded 250,000 to 300,000 productive templates and around 98,000 productive rearrangements. The study at large found these results: Sampling times were not matched between sustained-remission and progressing patients, and lymph node repertoires were not studied. Public clonotypes were rare and either shrank or stayed stable during treatment, and the rise in clonality at ibrutinib response reflected expansion of private clonotypes. Baseline clonality exceeded that of age-matched healthy donors and correlated strongly with circulating CD8+ T-cell counts. An increase in clonality was observed at ibrutinib response, with clonality remaining stable during sustained remission and falling back toward baseline at progression.

A MiSeq instrument was used for deep resolution sequencing, which targeted depths ranging from 1 in 1 million up to 1 in 200,000 T cells, with coverage averaging 10x for each clonotype. The immunoSEQ hsTCRB Kit was used to generate the TCR beta libraries. From the authors' description of their analysis: ImmunoSEQ Data Assistant and ImmunoSEQ Analyzer were used for data analysis, and V, D and J genes were assigned according to IMGT definitions. Clonality, which ranges from 0 to 1, was calculated by subtracting the normalized Shannon entropy of productive rearrangement frequencies from one. Public clonotype analysis was restricted to overrepresented clonotypes comprising at least 0.05% of each patient's repertoire. About a dozen age-matched healthy donor repertoires from immuneACCESS served as clonality controls. This immuneACCESS table, as held by TCRdb, lists in-frame sequences with V and J called but not all clones. Of the missing ones, under half trace to an unresolved V gene in checked studies; the others have no known cause. The V and J calls and clone size are taken from that table; D and trimming were inferred from the DNA. This sample lists 140,000 or so clones; around three quarters were detected once. 13% of the sample is taken by the ten largest.

Worth noting for this clone: Its antigen is currently not known. No base qualities exist here, and no much larger clone lies one base off it.

What the time point label conveys for this sample: 12 months on ibrutinib. For TCR beta library preparation, roughly 2.2 micrograms of genomic DNA were isolated from cryopreserved PBMCs. Longitudinal blood samples from CLL patients on ibrutinib monotherapy underwent high-throughput TCR beta sequencing. Patients were enrolled in a phase 2 open-label single-center ibrutinib monotherapy trial. The CDR3 holds 12 amino acids from the cysteine to the phenylalanine. Only the CDR3 portion is preserved as DNA: 36 bases, with reading frame beginning at the first base. V is clipped by 2 bases and J by 3 bases, and the sequence between their germline boundaries is 4 bases long. The germline V gene gives CDR1 as SGHRS and CDR2 as YFSETQ.

This TCR was sampled from a human donor with chronic lymphocytic leukemia. The rearrangement joined TRBV5-1 to TRBJ2-3, with no reliable assignment of the D segment. Sample: PBMCs, taken after 12 months of ibrutinib treatment. The DNA is as follows: TGCGCCAGCAGCTTTCTAACAGATACGCAGTATTTT. Translated, this is CASSFLTDTQYF.